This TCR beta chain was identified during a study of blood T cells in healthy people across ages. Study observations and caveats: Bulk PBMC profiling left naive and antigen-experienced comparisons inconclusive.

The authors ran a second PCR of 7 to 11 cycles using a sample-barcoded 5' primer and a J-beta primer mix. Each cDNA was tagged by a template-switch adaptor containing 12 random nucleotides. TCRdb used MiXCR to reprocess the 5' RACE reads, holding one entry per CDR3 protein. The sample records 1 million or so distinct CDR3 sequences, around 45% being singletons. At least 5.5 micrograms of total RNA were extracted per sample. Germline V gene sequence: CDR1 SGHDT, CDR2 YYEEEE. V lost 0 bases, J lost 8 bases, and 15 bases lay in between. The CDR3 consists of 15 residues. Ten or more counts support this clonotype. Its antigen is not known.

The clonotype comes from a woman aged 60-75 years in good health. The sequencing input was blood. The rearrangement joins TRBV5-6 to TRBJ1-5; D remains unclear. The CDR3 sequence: CASSLAAMTGKPQHF. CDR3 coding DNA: TGTGCCAGCAGCTTGGCGGCGATGACGGGGAAGCCCCAGCATTTT.